This TCR beta chain was recorded in a study of T-cell reconstitution after alpha-beta-depleted transplantation in children. Preparation of the TCRbeta library was carried out with unique molecular identifiers. MiXCR, applied by TCRdb to the PCR reads, yields one record per CDR3 protein. The table includes more than 550,000 distinct CDR3 sequences, about 10% detected once. V was clipped by 5 bases and J by 6 bases, with 19 bases between them. The CDR3 covers 15 residues. CDR1 SEHNR and CDR2 FQNEAQ come from the germline V gene (reference sequence). The sequencing used PBMCs from the stem cell graft donor, collected from the stem cell graft. This chain links TRBV7-9 with TRBJ1-2; TRBD1 is a possible D gene (5 bases). This receptor was obtained from a human donor who donated a stem cell graft to a child with acute myeloid leukemia. The CDR3, as DNA: TGTGCCAGCAGCGCGGGACCCCTGGTTGGGGATGGCTACACCTTC. It is translated as CASSAGPLVGDGYTF. Based on the CDR3 plus reference TRBV7-9 and TRBJ1-2, the full variable domain is DTGVSQNPRHKITKRGQNVTFRCDPISEHNRLYWYRQTLGQGPEFLTYFQNEAQLEKSRLLSDRFSAERPKGSFSTLEIQRTEQGDSAMYLCASSAGPLVGDGYTFGSGTRLTVV.